This T cell receptor (beta chain) was identified in a study of blood T cells in healthy people across ages. Whole-study findings and limits: Possibly, changes in expanded clonotypes were confounded because donor CMV status was unknown.

The germline V gene encodes CDR1 ENHRY and CDR2 SYGVKD. Trimming took 6 bases from V and 5 from J; bases not matched to a gene: 7. The CDR3 covers 16 residues. Sample-barcoded 5' priming and a J-beta primer mix drove a second PCR of roughly 7 to 11 cycles. TCRdb recomputed calls from the 5' RACE reads with MiXCR, one row per CDR3 protein. The sample comprises 850,000 or so distinct CDR3 sequences, 29% of which are singletons, and around a sixth rests with the top ten. PBMCs, at least 6.5 million per sample, were isolated. Per individual sample, total RNA of at least 5.5 micrograms was extracted. Details on this clonotype: Its antigen is unidentified.

Input material: blood. This chain uses TRBV10-3 with TRBJ2-7; TRBD2 matches 16 bases. The clonotype was recovered from a woman aged 80 or over in good health. The chain's CDR3 is CAISSGTSGGADEQYF. The CDR3 bases are TGTGCCATCAGCTCCGGGACTAGCGGGGGGGCCGACGAGCAGTACTTC.